The clone carrying this TCR beta chain appeared a single time. At one of its ends the junction is not consistent with the germline gene, which may arise from a read error. In the original analysis: Estimation of nucleated cell counts was performed using reference gene primer amplification. Sequencing was performed with immunoSEQ multiplex PCR; in TCRdb, only in-frame clones are kept and a portion is missing. The DNA was the basis for D and trimming; V, J and clone size are from that table. The table shows 200,000 or so clones, with 80% to 90% occurring only once. The data belong to a study of blood T cell repertoires in COVID-19. For the study at large: Some COVID-19 samples were acute and others convalescent; all came from the United States, Italy and Spain.

CDR3 size: 14 residues. Per germline, CDR1 SGDLS and CDR2 YYNGEE. V is TRBV9 and J is TRBJ2-1, with unresolved D. The sequence was obtained from a woman aged 40 to 49 with acute COVID-19. Sample: PBMCs or T cells enriched from blood (not recorded which). In DNA form, the CDR3 reads TGTGCCAGCAGCGTAGCGTCGACCTACAGTGAGCAGTTCTTC. Translated: CASSVASTYSEQFF.